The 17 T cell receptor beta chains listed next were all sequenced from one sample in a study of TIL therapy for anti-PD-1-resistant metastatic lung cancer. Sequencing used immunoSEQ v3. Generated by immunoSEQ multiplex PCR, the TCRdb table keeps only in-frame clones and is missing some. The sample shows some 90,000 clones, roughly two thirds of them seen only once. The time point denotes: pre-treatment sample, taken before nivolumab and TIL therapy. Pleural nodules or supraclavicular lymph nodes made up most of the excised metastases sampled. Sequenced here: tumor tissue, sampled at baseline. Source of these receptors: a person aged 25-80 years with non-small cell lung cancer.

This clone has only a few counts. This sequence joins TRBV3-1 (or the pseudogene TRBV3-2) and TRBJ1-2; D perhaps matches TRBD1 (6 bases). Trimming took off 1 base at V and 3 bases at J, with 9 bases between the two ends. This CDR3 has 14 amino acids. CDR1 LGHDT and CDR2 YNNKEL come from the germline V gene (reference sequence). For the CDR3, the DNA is TGTGCCAGCAGCCAAGCAACAGGGTACTATGGCTACACCTTC. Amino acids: CASSQATGYYGYTF.

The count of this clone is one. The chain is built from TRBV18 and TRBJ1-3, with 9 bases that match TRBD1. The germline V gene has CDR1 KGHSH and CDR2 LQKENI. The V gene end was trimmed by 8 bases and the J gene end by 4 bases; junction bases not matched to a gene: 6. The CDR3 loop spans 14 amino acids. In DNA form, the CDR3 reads TGTGCCAGCCGGACCGGGACAGGGGGAAACACCATATATTTT. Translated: CASRTGTGGNTIYF.

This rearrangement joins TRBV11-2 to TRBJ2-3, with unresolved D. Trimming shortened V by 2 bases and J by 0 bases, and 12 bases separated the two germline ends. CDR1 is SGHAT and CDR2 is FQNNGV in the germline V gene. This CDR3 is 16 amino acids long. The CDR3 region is CASSLRPPPSTDTQYF. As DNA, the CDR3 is TGTGCCAGCAGCTTACGGCCCCCCCCGAGCACAGATACGCAGTATTTT.

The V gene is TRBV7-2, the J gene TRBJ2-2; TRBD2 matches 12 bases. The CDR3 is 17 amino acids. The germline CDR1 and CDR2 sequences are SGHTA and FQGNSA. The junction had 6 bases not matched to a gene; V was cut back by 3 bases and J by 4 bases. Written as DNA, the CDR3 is TGTGCCAGCAGCTTTGCTAGCGGGGGGGAGGTCACCGGGGAGCTGTTTTTT. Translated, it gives CASSFASGGEVTGELFF.

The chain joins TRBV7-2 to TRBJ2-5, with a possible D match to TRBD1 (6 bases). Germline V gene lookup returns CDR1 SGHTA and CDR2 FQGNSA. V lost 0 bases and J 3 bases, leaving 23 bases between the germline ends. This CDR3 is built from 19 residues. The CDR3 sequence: CASSLAGSTGTLAEETQYF. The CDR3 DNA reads TGTGCCAGCAGCTTAGCGGGGTCTACAGGGACCCTAGCCGAAGAGACCCAGTACTTC.

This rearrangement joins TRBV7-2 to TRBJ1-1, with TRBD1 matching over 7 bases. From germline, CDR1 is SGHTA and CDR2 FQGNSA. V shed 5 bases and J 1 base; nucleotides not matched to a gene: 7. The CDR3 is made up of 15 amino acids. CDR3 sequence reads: CASSSRQGGNTEAFF. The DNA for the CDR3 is TGTGCCAGCAGCAGTCGACAGGGTGGGAACACTGAAGCTTTCTTT.

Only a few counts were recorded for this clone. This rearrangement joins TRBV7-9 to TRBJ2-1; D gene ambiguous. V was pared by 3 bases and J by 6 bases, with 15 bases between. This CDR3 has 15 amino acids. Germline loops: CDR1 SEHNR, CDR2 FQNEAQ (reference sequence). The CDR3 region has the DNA TGTGCCAGCAGCTTCTATAGTAGCAGAAGCAATGAGCAGTTCTTC. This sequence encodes CASSFYSSRSNEQFF.

The CDR3 spells CASSLNRGMRNTIYF. The CDR3 DNA follows: TGTGCCAGCAGCTTAAACAGGGGAATGAGAAACACCATATATTTT. The genes are TRBV7-9 and TRBJ1-3, with 7 bases matching TRBD1. The CDR3 length is 15 residues. V was clipped by 2 bases and J by 5 bases; unmatched bases: 6. Germline V CDR1 and CDR2: SEHNR, FQNEAQ (reference sequence).

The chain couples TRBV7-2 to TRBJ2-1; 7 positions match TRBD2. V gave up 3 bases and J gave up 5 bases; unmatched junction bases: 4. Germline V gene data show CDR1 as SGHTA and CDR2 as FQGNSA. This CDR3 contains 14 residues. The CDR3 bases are TGTGCCAGCAGCTTTGCGGGAGCCAACAATGAGCAGTTCTTC. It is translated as CASSFAGANNEQFF.

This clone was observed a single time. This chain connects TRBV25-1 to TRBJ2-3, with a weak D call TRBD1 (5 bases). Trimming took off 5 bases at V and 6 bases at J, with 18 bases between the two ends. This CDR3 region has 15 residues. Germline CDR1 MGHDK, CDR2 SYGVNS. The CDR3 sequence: CASSRPSGWRDTQYF. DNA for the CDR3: TGTGCCAGCAGTAGGCCCTCAGGGTGGCGGGATACGCAGTATTTT. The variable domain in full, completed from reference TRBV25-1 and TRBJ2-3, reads EADIYQTPRYLVIGTGKKITLECSQTMGHDKMYWYQQDPGMELHLIHYSYGVNSTEKGDLSSESTVSRIRTEHFPLTLESARPSHTSQYLCASSRPSGWRDTQYFGPGTRLTVL.

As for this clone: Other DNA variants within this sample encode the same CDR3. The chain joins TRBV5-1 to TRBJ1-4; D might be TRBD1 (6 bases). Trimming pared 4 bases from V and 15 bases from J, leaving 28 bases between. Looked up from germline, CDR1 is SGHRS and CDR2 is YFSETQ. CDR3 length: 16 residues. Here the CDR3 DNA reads TGCGCCAGCAGCCCTGGATGGGGGCCGGCAAATGGGGGGGTGTTTTTT. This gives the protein CASSPGWGPANGGVFF. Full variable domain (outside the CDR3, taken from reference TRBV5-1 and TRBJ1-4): KAGVTQTPRYLIKTRGQQVTLSCSPISGHRSVSWYQQTPGQGLQFLFEYFSETQRNKGNFPGRFSGRQFSNSRSEMNVSTLELGDSALYLCASSPGWGPANGGVFFGSGTQLSVL.

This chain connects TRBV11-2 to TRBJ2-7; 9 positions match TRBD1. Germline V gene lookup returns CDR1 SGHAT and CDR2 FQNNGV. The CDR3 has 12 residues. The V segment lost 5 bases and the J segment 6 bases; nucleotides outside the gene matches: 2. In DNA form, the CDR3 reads TGTGCCAGCAGCCGGACAGGGGTCGAGCAGTACTTC. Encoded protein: CASSRTGVEQYF.

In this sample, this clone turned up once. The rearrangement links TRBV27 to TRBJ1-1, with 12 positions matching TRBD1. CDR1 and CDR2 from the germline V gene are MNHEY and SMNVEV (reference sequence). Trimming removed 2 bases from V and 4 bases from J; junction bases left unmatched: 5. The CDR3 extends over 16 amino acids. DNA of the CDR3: TGTGCCAGCAGTTTAGTGGGACAGGGGGCGTTCACTGAAGCTTTCTTT. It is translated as CASSLVGQGAFTEAFF.

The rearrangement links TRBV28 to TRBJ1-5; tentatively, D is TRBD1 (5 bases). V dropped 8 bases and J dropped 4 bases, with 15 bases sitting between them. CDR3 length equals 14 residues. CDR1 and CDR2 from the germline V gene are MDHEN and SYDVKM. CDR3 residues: CASEGGRGNQPQHF. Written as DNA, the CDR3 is TGTGCCAGCGAAGGCGGTCGGGGGAATCAGCCCCAGCATTTT. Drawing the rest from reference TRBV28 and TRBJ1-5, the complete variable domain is DVKVTQSSRYLVKRTGEKVFLECVQDMDHENMFWYRQDPGLGLRLIYFSYDVKMKEKGDIPEGYSVSREKKERFSLILESASTNQTSMYLCASEGGRGNQPQHFGDGTRLSIL.

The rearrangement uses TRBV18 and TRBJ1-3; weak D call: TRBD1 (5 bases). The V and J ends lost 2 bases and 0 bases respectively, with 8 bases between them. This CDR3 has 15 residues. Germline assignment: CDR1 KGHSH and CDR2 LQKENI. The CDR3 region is CASSPKGSSGNTIYF. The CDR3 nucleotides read TGTGCCAGCTCACCAAAGGGGAGCTCTGGAAACACCATATATTTT. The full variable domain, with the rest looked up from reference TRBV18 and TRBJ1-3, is NAGVMQNPRHLVRRRGQEARLRCSPMKGHSHVYWYRQLPEEGLKFMVYLQKENIIDESGMPKERFSAEFPKEGPSILRIQQVVRGDSAAYFCASSPKGSSGNTIYFGEGSWLTVV.

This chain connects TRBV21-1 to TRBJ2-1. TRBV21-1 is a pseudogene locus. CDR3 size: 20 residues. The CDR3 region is CASSHLGGSLAENTYNEQFF. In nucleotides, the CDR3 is TGTGCCAGCAGCCACCTCGGGGGCAGTTTAGCGGAAAATACCTACAATGAGCAGTTCTTC.

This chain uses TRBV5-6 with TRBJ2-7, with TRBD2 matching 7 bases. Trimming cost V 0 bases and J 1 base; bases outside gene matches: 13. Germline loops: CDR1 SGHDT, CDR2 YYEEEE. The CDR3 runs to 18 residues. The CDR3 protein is CASSLAGRGQLRSYEQYF. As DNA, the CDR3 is TGTGCCAGCAGCTTGGCGGGGAGGGGCCAATTACGGTCCTACGAGCAGTACTTC. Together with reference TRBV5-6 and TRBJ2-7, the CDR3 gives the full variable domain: DAGVTQSPTHLIKTRGQQVTLRCSPKSGHDTVSWYQQALGQGPQFIFQYYEEEERQRGNFPDRFSGHQFPNYSSELNVNALLLGDSALYLCASSLAGRGQLRSYEQYFGPGTRLTVT.